These 30 T cell receptor beta chains were sequenced from one sample in a study of neurological immune-mediated disorders. TCRdb reanalysed the 5' RACE reads using MiXCR and keeps one entry per CDR3 protein. The sample has about 62,000 distinct CDR3 sequences, 3.5% to 4.5% seen once. Sequencing was carried out using PBMCs. All receptors come from a woman aged 45-65 years with multiple sclerosis.

This clonotype appeared many times. V and J are TRBV5-1 and TRBJ2-7; the D gene could be TRBD1 or TRBD2 (5 bases each). The CDR3 covers 14 residues. Germline V gene data show CDR1 as SGHRS and CDR2 as YFSETQ. V was pared by 3 bases and J by 7 bases, with 17 bases between. CDR3 residues: CASSSGTATEEQYF. The CDR3 DNA sequence: TGCGCCAGCAGCTCTGGGACGGCGACGGAGGAGCAGTACTTC. Supplemented by reference TRBV5-1 and TRBJ2-7, the full variable domain reads KAGVTQTPRYLIKTRGQQVTLSCSPISGHRSVSWYQQTPGQGLQFLFEYFSETQRNKGNFPGRFSGRQFSNSRSEMNVSTLELGDSALYLCASSSGTATEEQYFGPGTRLTVT.

This clonotype came up many times. The chain employs TRBV20-1 and TRBJ2-3; 8 bases match TRBD2. Germline values: CDR1 DFQATT, CDR2 SNEGSKA (reference sequence). There are 16 residues in the CDR3. Trimming at V came to 6 bases and at J to 3 bases, leaving 14 bases not matched to a gene. CDR3 nucleotide sequence: TGCAGTGCCCCGGGGGCGGGAGGAGCGGGGACAGATACGCAGTATTTT. Encoded protein: CSAPGAGGAGTDTQYF.

This clonotype was observed many times. At one end the junction does not follow the germline gene, possibly because of a read error. This sequence joins TRBV14 and TRBJ1-2; D not certain. Germline CDR1 is SGHDN and CDR2 is FVKESK. This CDR3 comprises 11 residues. This CDR3 reads CASSQVAGLAF. CDR3 nucleotides: TGTGCCAGCAGCCAAGTAGCCGGACTCGCCTTC.

This clonotype has a count of ten or more. This chain uses TRBV20-1 with TRBJ1-1; D may be TRBD1 (5 bases). This CDR3 has 14 residues. V was pared by 3 bases and J by 11 bases, with 22 bases between. Per germline, CDR1 DFQATT and CDR2 SNEGSKA (reference sequence). The CDR3 coding sequence is TGCAGTGCTAGGGATCACGGGACTTCTCGGGTGGCTTTCTTT. Translated: CSARDHGTSRVAFF.

This clonotype was seen many times. V usage is TRBV29-1 and J usage is TRBJ2-1; D is unclear. This CDR3 comprises 17 residues. Looked up from germline, CDR1 is SQVTM and CDR2 is ANQGSEA. Trimming took off 4 bases at V and 1 base at J, with 20 bases between the two ends. The CDR3 DNA is TGCAGCGTTGGAGTGGGCAGGCCGCAGTTGTCCTACAATGAGCAGTTCTTC. Translation: CSVGVGRPQLSYNEQFF.

In this sample, this clonotype turned up many times. The chain combines TRBV5-1 with TRBJ2-2, with TRBD1 as a possible D gene (6 bases). Germline V gene lookup returns CDR1 SGHRS and CDR2 YFSETQ. V dropped 3 bases and J dropped 6 bases, with 15 bases sitting between them. CDR3 size: 15 residues. CDR3 amino acids: CASSSTGMASGELFF. In DNA, the CDR3 is TGCGCCAGCAGCTCGACAGGCATGGCGTCCGGGGAGCTGTTTTTT. Based on the CDR3 plus reference TRBV5-1 and TRBJ2-2, the full variable domain is KAGVTQTPRYLIKTRGQQVTLSCSPISGHRSVSWYQQTPGQGLQFLFEYFSETQRNKGNFPGRFSGRQFSNSRSEMNVSTLELGDSALYLCASSSTGMASGELFFGEGSRLTVL.

This clonotype was detected many times. The V gene is TRBV5-1, the J gene TRBJ2-5; the D gene is possibly TRBD2 (5 bases). This CDR3 has 13 residues. V gave up 3 bases and J gave up 3 bases, with 9 bases separating them. Germline V gene sequence: CDR1 SGHRS, CDR2 YFSETQ. CDR3 DNA sequence: TGCGCCAGCAGCTACGTGGGAGAAGAGACCCAGTACTTC. Its protein product is CASSYVGEETQYF.

Note on this clonotype: A read error may account for a junction end that differs from germline. V usage is TRBV11-2 and J usage is TRBJ1-5; 8 nucleotides line up with TRBD1. The germline gives CDR1 SGHAT, CDR2 FQNNGV. CDR3 length: 14 amino acids. The CDR3 is CASSLAGGAQPQNF. CDR3 bases: TGTGCCAGCAGCTTAGCAGGGGGCGCCCAGCCCCAGAATTTT.

In this sample, this clonotype turned up many times. The chain has TRBV24-1 and TRBJ1-2, with D unclear. This CDR3 contains 14 residues. V lost 0 bases to trimming and J lost 3 bases, with 7 bases between them. The V gene's germline CDR1 is KGHDR and CDR2 SFDVKD. CDR3 nucleotides: TGTGCCACCAGTGATTTGAGGCAGGACTATGGCTACACCTTC. Its protein is CATSDLRQDYGYTF.

This clonotype was counted many times. This chain connects TRBV28 to TRBJ1-1; D unresolved. Germline V lookup: CDR1 MDHEN, CDR2 SYDVKM. This CDR3 region has 13 residues. With 8 bases removed from V and 0 bases from J, the gap between germline ends came to 10 bases. The CDR3 bases are TGTGCCAGCTGCACAGCCATGAACACTGAAGCTTTCTTT. Translating gives CASCTAMNTEAFF.

The sample holds many counts of this clonotype. V gene TRBV5-1 combines with J gene TRBJ2-2; 11 bases map to TRBD2. Unmatched junction bases numbered 8, after V lost 4 bases and J lost 6 bases. The CDR3 consists of 16 residues. Germline CDR1 SGHRS, CDR2 YFSETQ. CDR3 DNA sequence: TGCGCCAGCAGCACCCTACTAGCGGGAGTTGCCGGGGAGCTGTTTTTT. Translated: CASSTLLAGVAGELFF.

This clonotype was counted at least ten times. This chain uses TRBV7-8 with TRBJ2-7, with D unresolved. This CDR3 comprises 13 residues. Germline V gives CDR1 SGHVS, CDR2 FQNEAQ. V was trimmed by 5 bases and J by 3 bases, leaving 11 bases between them. The CDR3 region has the DNA TGTGCCAGCAGCCCCGCCTGGGTCTACGAGCAGTACTTC. Translating gives CASSPAWVYEQYF.

This clonotype was seen many times. V usage is TRBV29-1 and J usage is TRBJ2-1; 10 positions match TRBD1. The CDR3 is 17 amino acids. Germline lookup yields CDR1 SQVTM and CDR2 ANQGSEA. V lost 1 base, J lost 6 bases, and 12 bases stayed unmatched. CDR3 sequence (DNA): TGCAGCGTTGAAGCCAAGAGAAGGACAGGGGGTCTCAATGAGCAGTTCTTC. This sequence encodes CSVEAKRRTGGLNEQFF.

The table lists this clonotype with many counts. CDR3 in amino acids: CSVETTGTSYNEQFF. The CDR3, as DNA: TGCAGCGTTGAAACCACAGGGACCTCCTACAATGAGCAGTTCTTC. The genes are TRBV29-1 and TRBJ2-1; maybe TRBD1 (6 bases). Trimming removed 2 bases from V and 0 bases from J, with 11 bases in between. Germline V CDR1 and CDR2: SQVTM, ANQGSEA. The CDR3 consists of 15 residues.

This clonotype was counted ten times or more. This chain uses TRBV20-1 with TRBJ2-1, with 14 bases identical to TRBD2. After removal of 1 base from V and 7 bases from J, the junction contained 6 bases not matched to a gene. CDR3 length: 16 residues. The germline V gene has CDR1 DFQATT and CDR2 SNEGSKA (reference sequence). For the CDR3, the DNA is TGCAGTGCTAGAGGATGGGGACTAGCGGGAGTAAATGAGCAGTTCTTC. It codes for CSARGWGLAGVNEQFF.

This clonotype was counted many times. This chain joins TRBV6-2 or TRBV6-3 and TRBJ1-1; 7 bases map to TRBD1. CDR1 and CDR2 from the germline V gene are MNHEY and SVGEGT. The CDR3 loop spans 17 amino acids. The J segment lost 5 bases and the V segment lost 2 bases, leaving 14 bases of the junction unmatched. The CDR3 protein is CASSYTPGGGRWTEAFF. The CDR3 nucleotides are TGTGCCAGCAGTTACACCCCAGGAGGGGGCAGGTGGACTGAAGCTTTCTTT.

The rearrangement joins TRBV11-3 to TRBJ2-2, with 10 nucleotides matching TRBD1. V shed 4 bases and J 1 base; nucleotides not matched to a gene: 3. The CDR3 runs to 16 residues. Germline lookup yields CDR1 SGHNT and CDR2 YENEEA. CDR3 nucleotides: TGTGCCAGCAGCTCATGGACAGGGGGGAACACCGGGGAGCTGTTTTTT. This encodes CASSSWTGGNTGELFF.

At least ten counts were recorded for this clonotype. Written as DNA, the CDR3 is TGTGCCAGTACCCCGGTTACCTCCGGGGAGCTGTTTTTT. It is translated as CASTPVTSGELFF. The rearrangement joins TRBV19 to TRBJ2-2; no reliable D call. Germline V gene sequence: CDR1 LNHDA, CDR2 SQIVND (reference sequence). This CDR3 is built from 13 residues. Trimming left V 7 bases short and J 6 bases short, with 12 bases between.

This clonotype appeared many times. The V and J genes are TRBV6-1 and TRBJ1-2; D gene unclear. The germline V gene encodes CDR1 MNHNS and CDR2 SASEGT. CDR3 size: 16 residues. The ends were cut back, 0 bases at V and 10 bases at J, with 21 bases in the middle. The DNA of the CDR3 is TGTGCCAGCAGTGAAGCGGGTAGGCGACTAGATTGGGCCTACACCTTC. It translates to CASSEAGRRLDWAYTF.

This clonotype has a handful of counts. V usage is TRBV5-1 and J usage is TRBJ2-7; TRBD1 matches at 8 bases. The CDR3 spans 15 residues. CDR1 is SGHRS and CDR2 is YFSETQ in the germline V gene. V shed 3 bases and J 2 bases; nucleotides not matched to a gene: 7. The CDR3 nucleotides read TGCGCCAGCAGCTCTCGGACAGGGACCACCTACGAGCAGTACTTC. Protein sequence: CASSSRTGTTYEQYF.

This clonotype came up many times. Here the CDR3 DNA reads TGTGCCAGCAGTCAATTTCCGGAAGGATACAATGAGCAGTTCTTC. Its translation is CASSQFPEGYNEQFF. The chain has TRBV3-1 and TRBJ2-1; D is ambiguous. Trimming shortened V by 6 bases and J by 4 bases, and 16 bases separated the two germline ends. The CDR3 totals 15 residues. Germline V CDR1 and CDR2: LGHDT, YNNKEL (reference sequence).

This clonotype was found many times. The V call is TRBV14, the J call TRBJ1-2; no clear D. The CDR3 consists of 12 residues. Trimming took off 2 bases at V and 7 bases at J, with 8 bases between the two ends. Germline V gene sequence: CDR1 SGHDN, CDR2 FVKESK. In DNA form, the CDR3 reads TGTGCCAGCAGCCAAACCCAGCGTGGCTACACCTTC. It codes for CASSQTQRGYTF.

This clonotype was recorded many times. The chain combines TRBV7-2 with TRBJ2-7, with D unresolved. From germline, CDR1 is SGHTA and CDR2 FQGNSA. The CDR3 is 14 residues long. V was clipped by 2 bases and J by 2 bases, with 10 bases between them. CDR3 sequence reads: CASSLIPETYEQYF. The CDR3 coding sequence is TGTGCCAGCAGCTTAATTCCGGAAACCTACGAGCAGTACTTC.

This clonotype was counted ten times or more. DNA for the CDR3: TGTGCCAGCAGCAAGGGACAGGGGATAAGGGAGACCCAGTACTTC. Its translation is CASSKGQGIRETQYF. The V gene is TRBV12-3 or TRBV12-4, the J gene TRBJ2-5; 10 bases are shared with TRBD1. The CDR3 is 15 residues long. Unmatched junction bases numbered 9, after V lost 6 bases and J lost 5 bases.

This chain joins TRBV30 and TRBJ1-1; D is undetermined. The germline gives CDR1 GTSNPN, CDR2 SVGIG (reference sequence). Between the trimmed V and J ends, which lost 5 bases and 2 bases, there was a span of 12 bases. The CDR3 is 13 amino acids. CDR3 sequence reads: CAWGTKRNTEAFF. The CDR3 DNA sequence: TGTGCCTGGGGCACCAAGCGAAACACTGAAGCTTTCTTT. The entire variable domain, with the rest obtained from reference TRBV30 and TRBJ1-1, is as follows: SQTIHQWPATLVQPVGSPLSLECTVEGTSNPNLYWYRQAAGRGLQLLFYSVGIGQISSEVPQNLSASRPQDRQFILSSKKLLLSDSGFYLCAWGTKRNTEAFFGQGTRLTVV.

This clonotype was detected ten times or more. The chain carries TRBV24-1 and TRBJ2-3; 7 bases fit TRBD2. The CDR3 length is 15 residues. Germline values: CDR1 KGHDR, CDR2 SFDVKD. Trimming cost V 5 bases and J 1 base; bases outside gene matches: 5. The CDR3 DNA sequence: TGTGCCACCAGTGTCCGCCTAGCGGGCACAGATACGCAGTATTTT. Its protein is CATSVRLAGTDTQYF.

This clonotype was detected ten times or more. The chain employs TRBV18 and TRBJ2-5, with 14 bases fitting TRBD2. Germline CDR1 and CDR2: KGHSH and LQKENI. V was clipped by 3 bases and J by 3 bases; unmatched bases: 0. CDR3 length: 15 amino acids. The CDR3: CASSPGLAGEETQYF. The CDR3, as DNA: TGTGCCAGCTCACCGGGACTAGCGGGAGAAGAGACCCAGTACTTC.

This clonotype was picked up many times. The V call is TRBV5-1, the J call TRBJ2-4; D uncertain. The germline CDR1 and CDR2 sequences are SGHRS and YFSETQ. This CDR3 region has 12 residues. Trimming removed 0 bases at V and 12 bases at J, with 10 bases between. CDR3 in amino acids: CASSLGVGNQYF. CDR3 bases: TGCGCCAGCAGCTTGGGGGTAGGGAATCAGTACTTC.

This clonotype occurred many times. The chain links TRBV12-3 or TRBV12-4 to TRBJ1-1; D ambiguous. The CDR3 totals 13 residues. Trimming took 3 bases from V and 5 from J, leaving 10 bases between them. CDR3 nucleotide sequence: TGTGCCAGCAGTTTCTCGAAGGTGACTGAAGCTTTCTTT. Its protein product is CASSFSKVTEAFF.

Ten or more counts support this clonotype. V gene TRBV6-5 combines with J gene TRBJ1-2; D not certain. Trimming cost V 6 bases and J 6 bases, with 14 bases left between them. This CDR3 region has 13 residues. Germline V lookup: CDR1 MNHEY, CDR2 SVGAGI. CDR3 amino acids: CASRRSGGDGYTF. In DNA form, the CDR3 reads TGTGCCAGCAGGAGGTCAGGCGGGGATGGCTACACCTTC.